The 21 T cell receptor beta chains below all came from one sample that was sequenced in a study of blood T cell repertoires in COVID-19. Sequencing used immunoSEQ multiplex PCR; TCRdb keeps in-frame clones, though not all of them. The sample consists of about 120,000 clones, about two thirds of them appearing once. The sample comprised peripheral blood. The receptors here all came from a human donor with acute or convalescent COVID-19. The donor label of this sample is uncertain.

The V and J genes are TRBV7-9 and TRBJ1-3; possibly TRBD1 for D (6 bases). Germline V gives CDR1 SEHNR, CDR2 FQNEAQ (reference sequence). Deletions cut 0 bases from V and 2 bases from J, with 20 bases between. This CDR3 spans 19 amino acids. The CDR3 reads CASSLAWKGGRDTGNTIYF. CDR3 bases: TGTGCCAGCAGCTTAGCCTGGAAGGGGGGGAGAGATACTGGAAACACCATATATTTT.

The V gene is TRBV3-1 (or the pseudogene TRBV3-2), the J gene TRBJ2-3; 12 bases are shared with TRBD1. Losses at the gene ends were 3 bases for V and 5 bases for J; bases not matched to a gene: 6. The CDR3 length is 16 residues. Germline values: CDR1 LGHDT, CDR2 YNNKEL (reference sequence). CDR3 amino acids: CASSHTGQGALDTQYF. In DNA form, the CDR3 reads TGTGCCAGCAGCCACACGGGACAGGGGGCGTTAGATACGCAGTATTTT.

This chain connects TRBV9 to TRBJ1-6, with 9 bases matching TRBD1. Germline V gene lookup returns CDR1 SGDLS and CDR2 YYNGEE. The CDR3 covers 17 residues. The J segment lost 13 bases and the V segment lost 4 bases, leaving 18 bases of the junction unmatched. CDR3 loop: CASSREGTGKVWDPLHF. In nucleotides, the CDR3 is TGTGCCAGCAGCAGAGAAGGGACAGGGAAAGTCTGGGACCCCCTCCACTTT.

The chain joins TRBV12-5 to TRBJ2-2; 7 bases map to TRBD1. Trimming took 9 bases from V and 6 from J; bases not matched to a gene: 13. The CDR3 loop spans 15 amino acids. Germline loops: CDR1 LGHNT, CDR2 FRNRAP. The CDR3 reads CASWAGTALAGELFF. The CDR3 DNA reads TGTGCTAGCTGGGCCGGGACAGCCCTGGCCGGGGAGCTGTTTTTT.

This clone was recorded only once. The chain recombines TRBV7-6 with TRBJ1-3, with 9 bases lining up with TRBD1. The length of the CDR3 is 16 residues. J gave up 3 bases and V 9 bases, and 12 bases lay outside the gene matches. Germline V gene data show CDR1 as SGHVS and CDR2 as FNYEAQ. The CDR3 coding sequence is TGTGCCAGTTCCGGGCCGGGACAGGGACGTGGAAACACCATATATTTT. Amino acid sequence: CASSGPGQGRGNTIYF.

The genes are TRBV18 and TRBJ2-4; a weak D match, TRBD1 (5 bases). This CDR3 has 15 residues. The germline V and J ends were trimmed by 2 bases and 0 bases, with 8 bases remaining between them. CDR1 is KGHSH, CDR2 LQKENI, per germline. CDR3 in amino acids: CASSPAGLAKNIQYF. The CDR3 coding sequence is TGTGCCAGCTCACCAGCAGGGCTAGCCAAAAACATTCAGTACTTC.

The J gene is TRBJ1-1, the V gene TRBV18; possibly TRBD1 for D (6 bases). V was pared by 1 base and J by 5 bases, with 14 bases between. The CDR3 extends over 15 amino acids. The germline CDR1 and CDR2 sequences are KGHSH and LQKENI. DNA of the CDR3: TGTGCCAGCTCACCACGGGCAGGGGTAAAAACTGAAGCTTTCTTT. As protein: CASSPRAGVKTEAFF.

The rearrangement joins TRBV6-5 to TRBJ1-2; no firm D call. Germline V CDR1 and CDR2: MNHEY, SVGAGI. V dropped 5 bases and J dropped 2 bases, with 12 bases sitting between them. The CDR3 runs 14 residues. The CDR3 region has the DNA TGTGCCAGCAGTAGAACCTCAGGAAACTATGGCTACACCTTC. This gives the protein CASSRTSGNYGYTF.

V gene TRBV3-1 (or the pseudogene TRBV3-2) combines with J gene TRBJ1-1, with D unresolved. The CDR3 covers 14 residues. In germline, CDR1 is LGHDT, CDR2 YNNKEL (reference sequence). Trimming left V 0 bases short and J 6 bases short, with 11 bases between. CDR3 DNA sequence: TGTGCCAGCAGCCAAGAGGCCGGGAAGGCTGAAGCTTTCTTT. Amino acids: CASSQEAGKAEAFF.

The chain links TRBV6-1 to TRBJ2-7, with 8 bases lining up with TRBD2. J gave up 4 bases and V 3 bases, and 5 bases lay outside the gene matches. The V gene's germline CDR1 is MNHNS and CDR2 SASEGT. CDR3 size: 14 residues. In DNA, the CDR3 is TGTGCCAGCAGTGAGATGGGACTAGGATACGAGCAGTACGTC. It specifies CASSEMGLGYEQYV.

The rearrangement links TRBV24-1 to TRBJ2-1; 11 nucleotides line up with TRBD1. Germline V gene data show CDR1 as KGHDR and CDR2 as SFDVKD. With V trimmed by 4 bases and J by 2 bases, 9 bases remained unmatched. The length of the CDR3 is 18 residues. The CDR3 sequence: CATSDRDRGSPTYNEQFF. DNA for the CDR3: TGTGCCACCAGTGACCGGGACAGGGGGTCCCCTACCTACAATGAGCAGTTCTTC.

The genes are TRBV30 and TRBJ1-3, with 10 bases matching TRBD1. Germline CDR1 is GTSNPN and CDR2 is SVGIG (reference sequence). J gave up 4 bases and V 0 bases, and 6 bases lay outside the gene matches. CDR3 length: 16 residues. DNA of the CDR3: TGTGCCTGGAGTGTACGGGACAGGGGAGCAGGAAACACCATATATTTT. Protein: CAWSVRDRGAGNTIYF.

In this sample, this clone turned up many times. The V and J genes are TRBV5-1 and TRBJ2-6; weak D call: TRBD1 (6 bases). With 6 bases removed from V and 4 bases from J, the gap between germline ends came to 29 bases. The CDR3 length is 20 residues. Per germline, CDR1 SGHRS and CDR2 YFSETQ. The CDR3, as DNA: TGCGCCAGCAACTGGGAACAGGGCCCCCAGGGGAAAATCGGGGCCAACGTCCTGACTTTC. It codes for CASNWEQGPQGKIGANVLTF.

V is TRBV28 and J is TRBJ2-1, with TRBD1 matching over 7 bases. Germline CDR1 reads MDHEN; CDR2 reads SYDVKM. The CDR3 is made up of 14 amino acids. The J segment lost 4 bases and the V segment lost 3 bases, leaving 3 bases of the junction unmatched. In DNA, the CDR3 is TGTGCCAGCAGTTTCCAGGGGGTATACAATGAGCAGTTCTTC. Amino acid sequence: CASSFQGVYNEQFF. Filled out from reference TRBV28 and TRBJ2-1, the complete variable domain reads DVKVTQSSRYLVKRTGEKVFLECVQDMDHENMFWYRQDPGLGLRLIYFSYDVKMKEKGDIPEGYSVSREKKERFSLILESASTNQTSMYLCASSFQGVYNEQFFGPGTRLTVL.

V and J are TRBV7-2 and TRBJ1-2; D is unclear. The V gene lost 2 bases and the J gene lost 9 bases, with 13 bases spanning the gap. The germline CDR1 and CDR2 sequences are SGHTA and FQGNSA. This CDR3 contains 13 residues. For the CDR3, the DNA is TGTGCCAGCAGCTTACCGACTGGCCAGCGCTACACCTTC. It translates to CASSLPTGQRYTF.

The gene calls are TRBV20-1 and TRBJ1-2; the match to TRBD1 covers 7 bases. V lost 3 bases to trimming and J lost 5 bases; unmatched junction nucleotides: 6. The CDR3 is made up of 13 amino acids. In germline, CDR1 is DFQATT, CDR2 SNEGSKA (reference sequence). As DNA, the CDR3 is TGCAGTGCTAGTCAGGGACAGCCGTATGGCTACACCTTC. Translated, it gives CSASQGQPYGYTF.

The chain has TRBV5-8 and TRBJ2-3; TRBD2 agrees at 8 bases. CDR1 SGHTS and CDR2 YDEGEE come from the germline V gene. This CDR3 region has 16 residues. The V gene end was trimmed by 2 bases and the J gene end by 6 bases; junction bases not matched to a gene: 11. The CDR3 DNA reads as TGTGCCAGCAGCTTCCTACAAGCGGGGGACGGCGATACGCAGTATTTT. This translates into CASSFLQAGDGDTQYF. Full variable domain (outside the CDR3, taken from reference TRBV5-8 and TRBJ2-3): EAGVTQSPTHLIKTRGQQATLRCSPISGHTSVYWYQQALGLGLQFLLWYDEGEERNRGNFPPRFSGRQFPNYSSELNVNALELEDSALYLCASSFLQAGDGDTQYFGPGTRLTVL.

The chain carries TRBV6-5 and TRBJ2-7; D possibly corresponds to TRBD2 (6 bases). The V end lost 7 bases, the J end lost 7 bases, and 17 bases lay between the germline ends. CDR3 length equals 13 residues. CDR1 and CDR2 (germline): MNHEY, SVGAGI. DNA for the CDR3: TGTGCCAGCAAGAATTATGGGGCGGGGGAGCAGTACTTC. Amino acid sequence: CASKNYGAGEQYF.

The V gene is TRBV7-8, the J gene TRBJ1-2; D gene unclear. This CDR3 has 16 residues. The germline gives CDR1 SGHVS, CDR2 FQNEAQ. V was cut by 0 bases and J by 6 bases, with 17 bases left in between. The CDR3 region is CASSLANRNSPDGYTF. The CDR3 coding sequence is TGTGCCAGCAGCTTAGCGAATCGAAACAGCCCTGATGGCTACACCTTC.

The chain recombines TRBV5-1 with TRBJ1-4, with D hard to call. The CDR3 sequence is 15 residues long. Germline CDR1 SGHRS, CDR2 YFSETQ. Trimming left V 5 bases short and J 8 bases short, with 19 bases between. Here the CDR3 reads CASSPGSPGVEKLFF. DNA for the CDR3: TGCGCCAGCAGTCCCGGGTCCCCCGGGGTCGAAAAACTGTTTTTT.

This chain links TRBV7-3 with TRBJ1-2; D remains unclear. V shed 2 bases and J shed 6 bases, with 7 bases lying between them. This CDR3 is built from 12 residues. Germline CDR1 and CDR2: SGHTA and FQGTGA. The CDR3 nucleotides are TGTGCCAGCAGCTTAGCGGGAGATGGCTACACCTTC. Its translation is CASSLAGDGYTF.